This passage covers 12 T cell receptor beta chains from one sample sequenced in a study of glioma-infiltrating T cells. Amplification of TCR alpha and beta CDR3 regions from RNA used iRepertoire nested multiplex PCR. TCRdb passed the multiplex PCR reads through MiXCR, listing each CDR3 protein once. Of more than 300,000 distinct CDR3 sequences in the sample, roughly two fifths are singletons; the top ten hold approximately 12%. Material: glioma tissue, nonneoplastic brain tissue, or PBMCs (not recorded which). The source is a human donor with low-grade glioma or glioblastoma, undergoing nonglioma brain surgery, or in good health (not recorded which).

Remarks on this clonotype: The junction and the germline gene differ at one end; a read error may be behind it. The CDR3 DNA sequence: TGTGCCAGATTGTCCTTGGGGGCGGGTTTGGCTGAAGATTTCTTT. Residues: CARLSLGAGLAEDFF. The chain uses TRBV27 and TRBJ1-1, with D perhaps matching TRBD1 (6 bases). Germline V gene sequence: CDR1 MNHEY, CDR2 SMNVEV (reference sequence). The CDR3 has 15 residues.

This chain uses TRBV6-1 with TRBJ2-5, with D unresolved. The germline V and J ends were trimmed by 5 bases and 0 bases, with 13 bases remaining between them. Germline assignment: CDR1 MNHNS and CDR2 SASEGT. The CDR3 covers 15 residues. The CDR3 here is CASSLSAVYQETQYF. CDR3 DNA sequence: TGTGCCAGCAGTTTAAGCGCCGTGTACCAAGAGACCCAGTACTTC.

This clonotype was seen a handful of times. The chain couples TRBV6-1 to TRBJ2-2; D is perhaps TRBD1 (6 bases). CDR3 length: 17 amino acids. Trimming pared 6 bases from V and 5 bases from J, leaving 22 bases between. Germline-derived CDR1 and CDR2 are MNHNS and SASEGT. CDR3 sequence (DNA): TGTGCCAGCAGCCTTCATGCAGAACAGGGAAGGACCGGGGAGCTGTTTTTT. Protein product: CASSLHAEQGRTGELFF.

This clonotype was detected a few times. CDR3: CASSGLAGTYNEQFF. The CDR3 region has the DNA TGTGCCAGCAGTGGCCTGGCGGGCACCTACAATGAGCAGTTCTTC. J is TRBJ2-1 and V is TRBV6-2 or TRBV6-3; D perhaps matches TRBD2 (5 bases). The CDR3 contains 15 residues. Between the trimmed V and J ends, which lost 5 bases and 2 bases, there was a span of 13 bases. CDR1 is MNHEY and CDR2 is SVGEGT in the germline V gene.

This clonotype was counted ten times or more. V gene TRBV6-1 combines with J gene TRBJ1-2, with D perhaps matching TRBD1 (5 bases). The germline V gene encodes CDR1 MNHNS and CDR2 SASEGT. Trimming took 5 bases from V and 5 from J, leaving 15 bases between them. The CDR3 runs to 14 residues. The CDR3 sequence: CASSYGKQAYGYTF. The CDR3 DNA sequence: TGTGCCAGCAGTTACGGGAAACAGGCATATGGCTACACCTTC.

Concerning this clonotype: A read error may produce the germline difference seen at one junction end. This chain connects TRBV10-3 to TRBJ2-5; 10 bases align to TRBD2. Germline V gene sequence: CDR1 ENHRY, CDR2 SYGVKD. This CDR3 has 17 amino acids. CDR3 in amino acids: CAISESDTSGIQESQYF. The CDR3 DNA is TGTGCCATCAGTGAGTCTGACACTAGCGGGATACAAGAGAGCCAGTACTTC.

Notes on this clonotype: With a much larger clone just one base away, this may be a read error. Because the CDR3 is missing its conserved closing phenylalanine or tryptophan, this is likely a read error. In nucleotides, the CDR3 is TGTGCCACCAGCTATACAGGGCTCCGAGGCTACACCCTC. Translation gives CATSYTGLRGYTL. V usage is TRBV15 and J usage is TRBJ1-2; D may be TRBD1 (6 bases). The germline V and J ends were trimmed by 5 bases and 8 bases, with 15 bases remaining between them. Per the germline V gene, CDR1 is LNHNV and CDR2 is YYDKDF (reference sequence). This CDR3 has 13 amino acids.

CDR3 DNA sequence: TGCAGTGCCCCGGGACTTGCCCTAAACACAGATACGCAGTATTTT. Translating it yields CSAPGLALNTDTQYF. The chain has TRBV20-1 and TRBJ2-3, with a weak D call TRBD2 (6 bases). V was trimmed by 6 bases and J by 2 bases, leaving 18 bases between them. The CDR3 has 15 amino acids. The V gene's germline CDR1 is DFQATT and CDR2 SNEGSKA (reference sequence).

A remark on this clonotype: A read error is possible here, since a much larger clone lies one base away. V gene TRBV20-1 combines with J gene TRBJ1-5; D ambiguous. Germline V gene lookup returns CDR1 DFQATT and CDR2 SNEGSKA (reference sequence). The V and J ends lost 7 bases and 7 bases respectively, with 17 bases between them. This CDR3 has 13 amino acids. CDR3 region: CSGSRQPKQPQHF. CDR3 sequence (DNA): TGCAGTGGTAGTCGTCAGCCAAAACAGCCCCAGCATTTT.

This clonotype was found a few times. V is TRBV20-1 and J is TRBJ2-1; D remains ambiguous. Germline values: CDR1 DFQATT, CDR2 SNEGSKA (reference sequence). This CDR3 has 10 amino acids. V dropped 5 bases and J dropped 7 bases, with 6 bases sitting between them. For the CDR3, the DNA is TGCAGTGCTGCAAGGAATGAGCAGTTCTTC. Amino acids: CSAARNEQFF.

Only one count was recorded for this clonotype. A much larger clone lies one base from this, so it may be a read error. The rearrangement links TRBV6-5 to TRBJ2-1; D gene ambiguous. This CDR3 contains 16 residues. Germline CDR1 reads MNHEY; CDR2 reads SVGAGI. For the CDR3, the DNA is TGTGCCAACAGTGTCCTAGGACCCCCTTCCTACAATGAGCAGTTCTTC. Translation: CANSVLGPPSYNEQFF.

The J gene is TRBJ2-1, the V gene TRBV28; possible D gene TRBD2, 5 bases. The CDR3 covers 16 residues. Trimming pared 2 bases from V and 3 bases from J, leaving 14 bases between. Germline V gene lookup returns CDR1 MDHEN and CDR2 SYDVKM. The CDR3 is CASSLGAELDYNEQFF. The CDR3 DNA reads as TGTGCCAGCAGTTTAGGAGCGGAACTAGACTACAATGAGCAGTTCTTC.